One T cell receptor (beta chain) is described in this entry. Measured with immunoSEQ multiplex PCR; TCRdb has only the in-frame clones, and not every one. Found here are some 160,000 clones, approximately 88% of them singletons; the top ten hold roughly 2.8%. The data belong to a study of blood T cell repertoires in COVID-19. As for the study in general: Material from acute and convalescent COVID-19 was sourced from the United States, Italy and Spain. Sources were T cells, B-cell-depleted T cells, or PBMCs; the material itself was cDNA or gDNA.

Germline-derived CDR1 and CDR2 are SNHLY and FYNNEI. The CDR3 is 15 residues long. V was clipped by 5 bases and J by 5 bases, with 18 bases between them. This chain uses TRBV2 with TRBJ1-2; D not resolved. The receptor's source is a man aged 55-75 years with acute or convalescent COVID-19. Sequencing was done on a sample of peripheral blood. The CDR3 loop is CASSSAREGGYGYTF. DNA for the CDR3: TGTGCCAGCAGTTCGGCCCGGGAGGGAGGATATGGCTACACCTTC.